A selection of T cell receptor beta chains follows, all from one sample in a study of cytomegalovirus exposure and HLA in healthy donors. The table came from immunoSEQ multiplex PCR; TCRdb's copy has only in-frame clones and leaves some out. There are around 140,000 clones in the sample; 70% to 75% occur only once, and under 8.5% lies in the top ten. The sequencing input was PBMCs. These receptors originate from a male donor in good health and CMV-seronegative. Both conserved end residues are part of each CDR3. The D gene is left open where the match is weak. Expanded clones are given a class, and other clones once, few, many or no size at all.

d_gene	abundance	v_gene	j_gene	CDR3aa	CDR3nt
TRBD1	NA	TRBV5-1	TRBJ1-2	CASSWTGTGGTVDYGYTF	TGCGCCAGCAGCTGGACCGGGACAGGGGGCACGGTCGACTATGGCTACACCTTC
TRBD1	NA	TRBV4-3	TRBJ2-7	CASSPGTGTYEQYF	TGCGCCAGCAGCCCGGGGACAGGGACCTACGAGCAGTACTTC
NA	NA	TRBV4-3	TRBJ1-4	CASSLQGYRSPNEKLFF	TGCGCCAGCAGCTTACAGGGCTATCGATCACCTAATGAAAAACTATTTTTT
NA	NA	TRBV4-1	TRBJ2-1	CASSHFALTRPNEQFF	TGCGCCAGCAGCCACTTCGCGTTAACGCGCCCAAATGAGCAGTTCTTC
TRBD2	NA	TRBV2	TRBJ2-3	CASRHRGLGLAGGDTQYF	TGTGCCAGCCGGCACAGGGGGCTGGGACTAGCGGGGGGTGATACGCAGTATTTT
NA	NA	TRBV19	TRBJ1-6	CASSPPGIGYSPLHF	TGTGCCAGTAGTCCCCCAGGGATCGGGTATTCACCCCTCCACTTT
TRBD1	NA	TRBV19	TRBJ1-5	CASSIARTGSIISPQHF	TGTGCCAGTAGTATAGCCAGGACAGGGTCGATAATCAGCCCCCAGCATTTT
NA	NA	TRBV14	TRBJ2-2	CASSPSRTGELFF	TGTGCCAGCAGCCCCTCCCGGACCGGGGAGCTGTTTTTT
NA	few	TRBV27	TRBJ2-7	CASSLEPSRNPQNHFYEQYF	TGTGCCAGCAGTTTAGAACCGTCCCGCAATCCTCAAAACCACTTCTACGAGCAGTACTTC
TRBD2	NA	TRBV19	TRBJ2-1	CASSINRVRGAYNEQFF	TGTGCCAGTAGTATAAATCGGGTGCGGGGGGCCTACAATGAGCAGTTCTTC
TRBD1	NA	TRBV28	TRBJ1-5	CASRLYRGNQPQHF	TGTGCCAGCAGGCTATACAGGGGAAATCAGCCCCAGCATTTT
TRBD2	NA	TRBV7-8	TRBJ2-2	CASRTSGGTGELFF	TGTGCCAGCCGAACTAGCGGGGGGACCGGGGAGCTGTTTTTT
TRBD1	NA	TRBV5-1	TRBJ2-7	CASTYRTGGYEQYF	TGCGCCAGCACCTATCGGACAGGGGGCTACGAGCAGTACTTC
NA	few	TRBV7-9	TRBJ1-4	CASSSRQRLTVF	TGTGCCAGCAGTTCACGACAGCGTCTGACTGTTTTT
NA	NA	TRBV4-3	TRBJ1-2	CASSQGRGYGYTF	TGCGCCAGCAGCCAAGGCAGGGGATATGGCTACACCTTC
NA	NA	TRBV18	TRBJ1-4	CASSQQIATNEKLFF	TGTGCCAGCTCCCAACAGATTGCAACTAATGAAAAACTGTTTTTT
TRBD1	once	TRBV28	TRBJ1-1	CASRPTGVMNTEAFF	TGTGCCAGCAGACCGACAGGGGTCATGAACACTGAAGCTTTCTTT
NA	NA	TRBV2	TRBJ1-4	CASRETGSNEKLFF	TGTGCCAGCAGGGAAACAGGGAGTAATGAAAAACTGTTTTTT
NA	NA	TRBV19	TRBJ2-1	CASSMGGLPNEQFF	TGTGCCAGTAGTATGGGCGGGCTCCCCAATGAGCAGTTCTTC
TRBD1	NA	TRBV2	TRBJ1-4	CASKGQPATNEKLFF	TGTGCCAGCAAGGGACAGCCCGCAACTAATGAAAAACTGTTTTTT
NA	NA	TRBV7-9	TRBJ2-7	CSSSSQIYEQYF	TGTTCCAGCAGTTCCCAGATCTACGAGCAGTACTTC
TRBD2	few	TRBV5-4	TRBJ2-1	CASSPGLAGYNEQFF	TGTGCCAGCAGCCCGGGACTAGCGGGCTACAATGAGCAGTTCTTC
NA	NA	TRBV6-5	TRBJ2-2	CASSYSRRGSGELFF	TGTGCCAGCAGTTACTCTCGGCGGGGATCCGGGGAGCTGTTTTTT
TRBD2	few	TRBV5-1	TRBJ2-3	CASSLIAGFGTDTQYF	TGCGCCAGCAGCTTGATAGCGGGCTTTGGCACAGATACGCAGTATTTT
NA	few	TRBV27	TRBJ2-6	CASSLRGAEVVLTF	TGTGCCAGCAGTTTACGGGGGGCGGAGGTCGTCCTGACTTTC
TRBD1	NA	TRBV7-9	TRBJ1-4	CASSLGRGQGSEKLFF	TGTGCCAGCAGCTTAGGCCGGGGACAGGGGAGCGAAAAACTGTTTTTT
NA	NA	TRBV7-6	TRBJ2-2	CASSQAQSYTGELFF	TGTGCCAGCTCCCAGGCACAGTCTTACACCGGGGAGCTGTTTTTT
NA	NA	TRBV6-6	TRBJ2-1	CASSQLAIEQFF	TGTGCCAGCAGTCAACTAGCTATAGAGCAGTTCTTC
NA	once	TRBV6-1	TRBJ2-7	CASSKSKEYEQYF	TGTGCCAGCAGTAAGAGTAAAGAATACGAGCAGTACTTC
NA	NA	TRBV19	TRBJ1-2	CASSVEQGRNYGYTF	TGTGCCAGTAGTGTTGAACAGGGACGGAACTATGGCTACACCTTC
NA	NA	TRBV21-1	TRBJ1-5	CASSKALANQPQHF	TGTGCCAGCAGCAAAGCATTGGCCAATCAGCCCCAGCATTTT
NA	NA	TRBV7-2	TRBJ1-5	CASSIGGGRGQPQHF	TGTGCCAGCAGCATAGGGGGTGGCAGGGGTCAGCCCCAGCATTTT